These T cell receptor beta chains were read from a single sample in a study of PD-L1 blockade in urothelial cancer. Clones were read by immunoSEQ multiplex PCR, and TCRdb kept only the in-frame ones, dropping some. The table shows about 86,000 clones, with over 65% occurring only once. Sequences were derived from PBMCs, sampled around atezolizumab (anti-PD-L1) treatment. The receptors stem from a man in his sixties with urothelial cancer. Both conserved end residues are part of each CDR3. Fields, in order: clone size, V gene, D gene, J gene, CDR3 protein, CDR3 DNA. A D gene is named only where the DNA matches it firmly. For some rows the clone size is stated as once, few or many, or as a class when expanded; others skip it.

clone size: .; V gene: TRBV18; D gene: .; J gene: TRBJ1-1; CDR3 protein: CASSLDTSGNTEAFF; CDR3 DNA: TGTGCCAGCTCACTAGACACGTCAGGGAACACTGAAGCTTTCTTT
clone size: .; V gene: TRBV7-3; D gene: .; J gene: TRBJ1-5; CDR3 protein: CASSLGPGSNQPQHF; CDR3 DNA: TGTGCCAGCAGCTTAGGTCCGGGAAGCAATCAGCCCCAGCATTTT
clone size: once; V gene: TRBV5-1; D gene: TRBD1; J gene: TRBJ2-5; CDR3 protein: CASSYGGQGETQYF; CDR3 DNA: TGCGCCAGCAGCTATGGTGGACAGGGGGAGACCCAGTACTTC
clone size: .; V gene: TRBV29-1; D gene: TRBD1; J gene: TRBJ2-7; CDR3 protein: CSVGGQGFSYEQYF; CDR3 DNA: TGCAGCGTTGGGGGACAGGGCTTTTCCTACGAGCAGTACTTC
clone size: .; V gene: TRBV6-6; D gene: .; J gene: TRBJ2-1; CDR3 protein: CASSGQFRNEQFF; CDR3 DNA: TGTGCCAGCAGCGGACAATTTAGGAATGAGCAGTTCTTC
clone size: once; V gene: TRBV11-2; D gene: .; J gene: TRBJ2-1; CDR3 protein: CASSLDLISESSFF; CDR3 DNA: TGTGCCAGCAGCTTAGATCTAATTAGCGAATCATCGTTCTTC
clone size: .; V gene: TRBV11-3; D gene: .; J gene: TRBJ1-2; CDR3 protein: CASSLGPVSGYTF; CDR3 DNA: TGTGCCAGCAGCTTAGGGCCCGTCTCCGGCTACACCTTC
clone size: .; V gene: TRBV29-1; D gene: TRBD2; J gene: TRBJ2-5; CDR3 protein: CSVELGVLAGAETQYF; CDR3 DNA: TGCAGCGTTGAGCTCGGTGTGCTAGCGGGTGCAGAGACCCAGTACTTC
clone size: .; V gene: TRBV9; D gene: TRBD1; J gene: TRBJ1-6; CDR3 protein: CASSVESTTGLYSPLHF; CDR3 DNA: TGTGCCAGCAGCGTAGAATCCACGACAGGGTTGTATTCACCCCTCCACTTT
clone size: .; V gene: TRBV9; D gene: TRBD1; J gene: TRBJ2-1; CDR3 protein: CASSVAGQGPSYNEQFF; CDR3 DNA: TGTGCCAGCAGCGTAGCGGGACAGGGCCCCTCTTACAATGAGCAGTTCTTC
clone size: .; V gene: TRBV18; D gene: TRBD1; J gene: TRBJ1-5; CDR3 protein: CASSPSQGGQPQHF; CDR3 DNA: TGTGCCAGCTCACCCTCACAGGGGGGTCAGCCCCAGCATTTT
clone size: once; V gene: TRBV6-1; D gene: .; J gene: TRBJ2-7; CDR3 protein: CASSDIIRFPYEQYF; CDR3 DNA: TGTGCCAGCAGTGATATTATCAGATTCCCTTACGAGCAGTACTTC
clone size: .; V gene: TRBV18; D gene: .; J gene: TRBJ2-7; CDR3 protein: CASSRMDSLTPEQYF; CDR3 DNA: TGTGCCAGCTCACGTATGGACAGCTTAACCCCCGAGCAGTACTTC
clone size: .; V gene: TRBV6-5; D gene: .; J gene: TRBJ2-2; CDR3 protein: CASSYDRTTGELFF; CDR3 DNA: TGTGCCAGCAGTTACGACAGAACAACCGGGGAGCTGTTTTTT
clone size: .; V gene: TRBV2; D gene: .; J gene: TRBJ1-1; CDR3 protein: CASSVFGNTEAFF; CDR3 DNA: TGTGCCAGCAGTGTCTTCGGGAACACTGAAGCTTTCTTT
clone size: .; V gene: TRBV5-1; D gene: .; J gene: TRBJ2-2; CDR3 protein: CATKTSWNTGELFF; CDR3 DNA: TGCGCCACCAAGACATCTTGGAACACCGGGGAGCTGTTTTTT
clone size: .; V gene: TRBV10-2; D gene: TRBD1; J gene: TRBJ2-5; CDR3 protein: CASSESDRAETQYF; CDR3 DNA: TGCGCCAGCAGTGAGTCGGACAGGGCAGAGACCCAGTACTTC
clone size: .; V gene: TRBV5-1; D gene: .; J gene: TRBJ2-5; CDR3 protein: CASSINRGGGETQYF; CDR3 DNA: TGCGCCAGCAGCATAAACAGGGGGGGTGGAGAGACCCAGTACTTC
clone size: .; V gene: TRBV7-3; D gene: .; J gene: TRBJ2-5; CDR3 protein: CASSPGQRETQYF; CDR3 DNA: TGTGCCAGCAGCCCCGGACAGAGGGAGACCCAGTACTTC
clone size: .; V gene: TRBV6-5; D gene: TRBD1; J gene: TRBJ2-7; CDR3 protein: CASSYPSRTGSYEQYF; CDR3 DNA: TGTGCCAGCAGTTACCCCTCGAGGACAGGTTCGTACGAGCAGTACTTC
clone size: .; V gene: TRBV5-1; D gene: TRBD1; J gene: TRBJ1-1; CDR3 protein: CASSLQGEQGEAFF; CDR3 DNA: TGCGCCAGCAGCTTGCAGGGGGAACAAGGTGAAGCTTTCTTT
clone size: .; V gene: TRBV29-1; D gene: .; J gene: TRBJ2-3; CDR3 protein: CSVVFSRGNTDTQYF; CDR3 DNA: TGCAGCGTTGTATTCTCGCGGGGAAACACAGATACGCAGTATTTT
clone size: few; V gene: TRBV5-1; D gene: TRBD1; J gene: TRBJ2-7; CDR3 protein: CASSYLGTGSYEQYF; CDR3 DNA: TGCGCCAGCAGCTACCTCGGGACAGGGTCCTACGAGCAGTACTTC
clone size: .; V gene: TRBV2; D gene: TRBD1; J gene: TRBJ2-7; CDR3 protein: CASTPGQGASEQYF; CDR3 DNA: TGTGCCAGCACCCCGGGACAGGGGGCTTCCGAGCAGTACTTC
clone size: once; V gene: TRBV11-2; D gene: .; J gene: TRBJ1-3; CDR3 protein: CASSLRQVPSGNTIYF; CDR3 DNA: TGTGCCAGCAGCTTAAGGCAGGTACCCTCTGGAAACACCATATATTTT
clone size: .; V gene: TRBV6-1; D gene: TRBD1; J gene: TRBJ2-3; CDR3 protein: CASTARGLTDTQYF; CDR3 DNA: TGTGCCAGCACGGCCAGGGGGCTCACAGATACGCAGTATTTT
clone size: .; V gene: TRBV5-1; D gene: .; J gene: TRBJ1-5; CDR3 protein: CASSFGGLSNQPQHF; CDR3 DNA: TGCGCCAGCAGCTTCGGGGGACTAAGCAATCAGCCCCAGCATTTT
clone size: .; V gene: TRBV7-3; D gene: .; J gene: TRBJ2-1; CDR3 protein: CASSPLGGFNEQFF; CDR3 DNA: TGTGCCAGCAGCCCCCTAGGTGGGTTCAATGAGCAGTTCTTC
clone size: .; V gene: TRBV5-6; D gene: .; J gene: TRBJ1-5; CDR3 protein: CASSLGGAGNQPQHF; CDR3 DNA: TGTGCCAGCAGCTTGGGGGGCGCAGGCAATCAGCCCCAACATTTT
clone size: .; V gene: TRBV14; D gene: .; J gene: TRBJ2-3; CDR3 protein: CASSQGPDTQYF; CDR3 DNA: TGTGCCAGCAGCCAAGGGCCAGATACGCAGTATTTT
clone size: .; V gene: TRBV29-1; D gene: .; J gene: TRBJ2-3; CDR3 protein: CSVEVSDTQYF; CDR3 DNA: TGCAGCGTTGAAGTTTCGGATACGCAGTATTTT
clone size: .; V gene: TRBV30; D gene: .; J gene: TRBJ1-2; CDR3 protein: CAWSPTEQVGYTF; CDR3 DNA: TGTGCCTGGAGCCCGACAGAACAGGTGGGCTACACCTTC
clone size: .; V gene: TRBV2; D gene: TRBD1; J gene: TRBJ1-4; CDR3 protein: CATNKDRGTNEKLFF; CDR3 DNA: TGTGCCACCAACAAAGACAGGGGAACTAATGAAAAACTGTTTTTT
clone size: .; V gene: TRBV18; D gene: .; J gene: TRBJ2-7; CDR3 protein: CASSPGAGANYEQYF; CDR3 DNA: TGTGCCAGCTCACCTGGGGCAGGGGCGAACTACGAGCAGTACTTC
clone size: .; V gene: TRBV19; D gene: TRBD1; J gene: TRBJ1-1; CDR3 protein: CASSITPDREAAFF; CDR3 DNA: TGTGCCAGTAGTATAACCCCGGACAGGGAGGCAGCTTTCTTT
clone size: .; V gene: TRBV19; D gene: .; J gene: TRBJ1-1; CDR3 protein: CASSIRTETMNTEAFF; CDR3 DNA: TGTGCCAGTAGTATTAGGACAGAGACAATGAACACTGAAGCTTTCTTT
clone size: .; V gene: TRBV28; D gene: TRBD2; J gene: TRBJ2-1; CDR3 protein: CASSPPVAGSYNEQFF; CDR3 DNA: TGTGCCAGCAGTCCGCCGGTAGCGGGGTCCTACAATGAGCAGTTCTTC
clone size: .; V gene: TRBV7-9; D gene: TRBD1; J gene: TRBJ2-5; CDR3 protein: CASSGGHGTGEQETQYF; CDR3 DNA: TGTGCCAGCAGCGGGGGCCACGGGACAGGGGAACAAGAGACCCAGTACTTC
clone size: .; V gene: TRBV7-3; D gene: TRBD2; J gene: TRBJ2-1; CDR3 protein: CASSLAGRYNEQFF; CDR3 DNA: TGTGCCAGCAGCCTAGCGGGCCGATACAATGAGCAGTTCTTC
clone size: .; V gene: TRBV28; D gene: .; J gene: TRBJ1-2; CDR3 protein: CASSGPGLPVQGYTF; CDR3 DNA: TGTGCCAGCAGCGGCCCGGGACTCCCAGTCCAAGGCTACACCTTC
clone size: .; V gene: TRBV2; D gene: TRBD1; J gene: TRBJ1-1; CDR3 protein: CASRSDRAAEAFF; CDR3 DNA: TGTGCCAGCAGATCGGACAGGGCCGCTGAAGCTTTCTTT
clone size: few; V gene: TRBV30; D gene: .; J gene: TRBJ1-1; CDR3 protein: CAWSVTGGEAFF; CDR3 DNA: TGTGCCTGGAGTGTAACGGGGGGTGAGGCTTTCTTT
clone size: .; V gene: TRBV7-9; D gene: TRBD2; J gene: TRBJ2-3; CDR3 protein: CARQGLASTDTQYF; CDR3 DNA: TGTGCCAGACAAGGACTAGCGAGCACAGATACGCAGTATTTT
clone size: .; V gene: TRBV25-1; D gene: TRBD2; J gene: TRBJ2-2; CDR3 protein: CASRKPGLAETGELFF; CDR3 DNA: TGTGCCAGCAGGAAACCGGGACTAGCGGAAACCGGGGAGCTGTTTTTT